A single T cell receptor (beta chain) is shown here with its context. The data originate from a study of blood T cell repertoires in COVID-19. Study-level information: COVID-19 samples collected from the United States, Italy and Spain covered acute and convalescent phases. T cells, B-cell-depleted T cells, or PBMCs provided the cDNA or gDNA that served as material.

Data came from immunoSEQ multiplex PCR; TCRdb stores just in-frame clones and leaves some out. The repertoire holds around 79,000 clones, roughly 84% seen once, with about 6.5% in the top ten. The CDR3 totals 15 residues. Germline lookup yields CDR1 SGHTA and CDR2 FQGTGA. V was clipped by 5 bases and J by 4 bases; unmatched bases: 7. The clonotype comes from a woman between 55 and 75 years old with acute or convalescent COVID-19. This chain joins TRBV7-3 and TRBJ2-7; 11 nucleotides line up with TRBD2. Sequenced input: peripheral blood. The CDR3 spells CASSPGASGGYEQYF. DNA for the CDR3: TGTGCCAGCAGCCCGGGGGCTAGCGGGGGGTACGAGCAGTACTTC.